The T cell receptor beta chain under discussion was sequenced for a study of T cell responses to AZD1222 COVID-19 vaccine. Across the study: Analyses pooled second doses at about 4 or about 12 weeks.

Study results and limitations: The peak T cell response came first, and repertoires were sampled only after it.

CDR3 size: 16 residues. Trimming removed 4 bases from V and 1 base from J, with 16 bases in between. CDR1 and CDR2 (germline): SGHRS, YFSETQ. Method: immunoSEQ multiplex PCR; TCRdb's copy keeps in-frame clones and lacks some. The profile shows some 130,000 clones, around 86% of them singletons. As regards this clone: Its antigen is currently unknown.

The V and J genes are TRBV5-1 and TRBJ2-3, with D possibly being TRBD2 (7 bases). The sample consisted of peripheral blood, taken on day 0 of AZD1222 vaccination. The TCR comes from an adult in good health. The CDR3 region is CASSSGDTTRTDTQYF. Here the CDR3 DNA reads TGCGCCAGCAGCAGCGGGGACACTACCCGCACAGATACGCAGTATTTT. The full variable domain, with the rest looked up from reference TRBV5-1 and TRBJ2-3, is KAGVTQTPRYLIKTRGQQVTLSCSPISGHRSVSWYQQTPGQGLQFLFEYFSETQRNKGNFPGRFSGRQFSNSRSEMNVSTLELGDSALYLCASSSGDTTRTDTQYFGPGTRLTVL.